This T cell receptor beta chain was captured by sequencing in a study of cytomegalovirus exposure and HLA in healthy donors. Study in general: Of the donors genotyped, about 390 in all, less than 90% fell in the Caucasian-associated ancestry cluster.

V was shortened by 3 bases and J by 5 bases, with 4 bases between the two germline ends. The CDR3 covers 12 residues. Germline V gives CDR1 MGHRA, CDR2 YSYEKL. Study-level points and caveats: The investigators catalogued under 200 TCR beta chains as cytomegalovirus-associated. In a later analysis, V- and J-gene trimming of beta chains associated with a DCLRE1C missense variant, replicated independently. Common viral pathogens seemed, in a later analysis, to connect with several of the most significant clusters.

This PCR relied on a set of 60 Vbeta primers and 13 Jbeta primers. The table came from immunoSEQ multiplex PCR; TCRdb's copy has only in-frame clones and leaves some out. The table lists some 180,000 clones, roughly three quarters of them singletons. This clone was counted only a few times. Its specificity is not known. This chain connects TRBV4-1 to TRBJ2-2; D gene uncertain. The sequencing input was PBMCs. The sequence derives from a woman in her thirties in good health and CMV-seropositive. CDR3 DNA sequence: TGCGCCAGCAGCCAGTCGACCGGGGAGCTGTTTTTT. This translates into CASSQSTGELFF.